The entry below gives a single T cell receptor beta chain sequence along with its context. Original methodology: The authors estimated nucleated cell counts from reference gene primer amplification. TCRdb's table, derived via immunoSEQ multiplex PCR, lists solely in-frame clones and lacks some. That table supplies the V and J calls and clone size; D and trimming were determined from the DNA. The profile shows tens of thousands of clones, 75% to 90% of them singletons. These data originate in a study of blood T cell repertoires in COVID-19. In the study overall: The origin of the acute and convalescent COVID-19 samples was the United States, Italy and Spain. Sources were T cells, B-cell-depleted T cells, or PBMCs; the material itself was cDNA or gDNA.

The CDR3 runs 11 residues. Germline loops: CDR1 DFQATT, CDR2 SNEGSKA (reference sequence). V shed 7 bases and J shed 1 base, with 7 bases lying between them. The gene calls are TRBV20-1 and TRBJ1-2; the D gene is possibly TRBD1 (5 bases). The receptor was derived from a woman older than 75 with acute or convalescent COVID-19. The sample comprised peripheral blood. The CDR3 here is CSVDSNYGYTF. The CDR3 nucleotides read TGCAGTGTAGACAGTAACTATGGCTACACCTTC.